The 18 T cell receptor beta chains given below trace back to one sample, sequenced in a study of OX40 agonist ivuxolimab in advanced cancers. Clones were sequenced by immunoSEQ multiplex PCR, and TCRdb holds only the in-frame ones, with some missing. The sample has 55,000 to 75,000 clones, around four fifths seen once. Sequenced material: CD4+ or CD8+ T cells sorted from blood, taken in a trial of the OX40 agonist ivuxolimab. The receptor source for this set is an adult with an advanced solid tumor such as melanoma, head and neck, liver or kidney cancer.

The CDR3 bases are TGTGCCAGCAGCTCCCGCCCCGGGACAGGGGGCTCTGGAAACACCATATATTTT. Amino acids: CASSSRPGTGGSGNTIYF. The rearrangement links TRBV11-3 to TRBJ1-3; TRBD1 matches at 11 bases. Germline values: CDR1 SGHNT, CDR2 YENEEA. This CDR3 region has 18 residues. With 4 bases clipped from V and 0 bases from J, the junction kept 8 bases outside the gene matches.

V usage is TRBV28 and J usage is TRBJ1-5; 12 positions match TRBD1. The germline V gene has CDR1 MDHEN and CDR2 SYDVKM. J lost 7 bases, V lost 6 bases, and 13 bases had no gene match. The CDR3 is made up of 17 amino acids. CDR3 in DNA: TGTGCCAGCAGCTCCCCCCCGGGACAGGGGGCAGGGCAGCCCCAGCATTTT. It encodes CASSSPPGQGAGQPQHF.

The chain has TRBV28 and TRBJ2-7; TRBD1 matches at 11 bases. Per germline, CDR1 MDHEN and CDR2 SYDVKM. V lost 6 bases, J lost 3 bases, and 4 bases stayed unmatched. This CDR3 has 14 amino acids. The chain's CDR3 is CASRGTGGNYEQYV. CDR3 coding DNA: TGTGCCAGCAGAGGGACAGGGGGGAACTACGAGCAGTACGTC.

The chain has TRBV6-1 and TRBJ1-1, with D perhaps matching TRBD1 (5 bases). The CDR3 length is 14 residues. V shed 7 bases and J shed 1 base, with 13 bases lying between them. Germline V gives CDR1 MNHNS, CDR2 SASEGT. DNA of the CDR3: TGTGCCAGCATGTTAAGGGGAGGGAACACTGAAGCTTTCTTT. It yields the protein CASMLRGGNTEAFF.

The J gene is TRBJ2-3, the V gene TRBV28; D is ambiguous. CDR1 MDHEN and CDR2 SYDVKM come from the germline V gene. This CDR3 contains 16 residues. Trimming took off 7 bases at V and 2 bases at J, with 19 bases between the two ends. The CDR3 sequence: CASKATIQRITDTQYF. DNA of the CDR3: TGTGCCAGCAAAGCCACGATACAGCGAATCACAGATACGCAGTATTTT.

Only a few counts were recorded for this clone. The limits of the CDR3 on the DNA are not certain, so only TCRdb's listed CDR3 is given. J is TRBJ1-2 and V is TRBV28. The CDR3 spans 21 amino acids, including both terminal residues. Germline CDR1 MDHEN, CDR2 SYDVKM. The CDR3 is CASSSLETGLTMATPSGGYTF.

Here the CDR3 reads CASSGTALGYGYTF. The CDR3 DNA follows: TGTGCCAGCAGCGGGACAGCTCTAGGCTATGGCTACACCTTC. The gene calls are TRBV2 and TRBJ1-2; the match to TRBD1 covers 7 bases. Germline V gene lookup returns CDR1 SNHLY and CDR2 FYNNEI. There are 14 residues in the CDR3. Trimming cost V 6 bases and J 4 bases; bases outside gene matches: 8.

CDR3 sequence: CASSLRGSYEQYF. DNA of the CDR3: TGTGCCAGCAGCTTGCGGGGGTCCTACGAGCAGTACTTC. The chain has TRBV5-6 and TRBJ2-7, with D possibly being TRBD2 (6 bases). Trimming shortened V by 1 base and J by 1 base, and 6 bases separated the two germline ends. The CDR3 sequence is 13 residues long. CDR1 SGHDT and CDR2 YYEEEE come from the germline V gene.

The rearrangement uses TRBV6-1 and TRBJ1-1; D perhaps matches TRBD1 (6 bases). With 8 bases removed from V and 5 bases from J, the gap between germline ends came to 18 bases. Germline assignment: CDR1 MNHNS and CDR2 SASEGT. This CDR3 contains 14 residues. For the CDR3, the DNA is TGTGCCAGCCTTATAGCAGGGGTAGGAACTGAAGCTTTCTTT. Translating it yields CASLIAGVGTEAFF.

The J gene is TRBJ1-1, the V gene TRBV9; TRBD1 is a possible D gene (5 bases). Germline lookup yields CDR1 SGDLS and CDR2 YYNGEE. CDR3 length: 14 residues. V lost 3 bases and J 0 bases, leaving 9 bases between the germline ends. The CDR3 sequence: CASSGEGMNTEAFF. CDR3 nucleotides: TGTGCCAGCAGCGGTGAGGGGATGAACACTGAAGCTTTCTTT.

The chain links TRBV18 to TRBJ2-3, with D unresolved. The CDR3 contains 14 residues. Germline V gene lookup returns CDR1 KGHSH and CDR2 LQKENI. V was shortened by 0 bases and J by 5 bases, with 9 bases between the two germline ends. The CDR3 region is CASSPPTNRDTQYF. The CDR3 coding sequence is TGTGCCAGCTCACCACCCACAAATAGAGATACGCAGTATTTT.

V is TRBV7-8 and J is TRBJ2-1; D may be TRBD1 (5 bases). The CDR3 length is 12 residues. CDR1 SGHVS and CDR2 FQNEAQ come from the germline V gene. The V end lost 1 base, the J end lost 8 bases, and 6 bases lay between the germline ends. Here the CDR3 DNA reads TGTGCCAGCAGCTTAGACAGGTATGAGCAGTTCTTC. Protein: CASSLDRYEQFF.

The rearrangement links TRBV29-1 to TRBJ1-6, with D possibly matching TRBD1 (6 bases). Germline lookup yields CDR1 SQVTM and CDR2 ANQGSEA. The CDR3 contains 13 residues. V lost 4 bases and J 7 bases, leaving 11 bases between the germline ends. CDR3 loop: CSVVTGSNSPLHF. As DNA, the CDR3 is TGCAGCGTTGTCACAGGGTCAAATTCACCCCTCCACTTT. The full variable domain, with the rest looked up from reference TRBV29-1 and TRBJ1-6, is SAVISQKPSRDICQRGTSLTIQCQVDSQVTMMFWYRQQPGQSLTLIATANQGSEATYESGFVIDKFPISRPNLTFSTLTVSNMSPEDSSIYLCSVVTGSNSPLHFGNGTRLTVT.

The rearrangement uses TRBV27 and TRBJ2-5; 8 nucleotides match TRBD1. V shed 4 bases and J 0 bases; nucleotides not matched to a gene: 10. CDR3 size: 17 residues. Germline values: CDR1 MNHEY, CDR2 SMNVEV (reference sequence). CDR3: CASSSRPDRGYQETQYF. DNA of the CDR3: TGTGCCAGCAGTTCAAGACCTGACAGGGGATACCAAGAGACCCAGTACTTC.

The gene calls are TRBV6-6 and TRBJ1-2; TRBD1 matches at 8 bases. Trimming removed 6 bases from V and 4 bases from J; junction bases left unmatched: 10. The germline gives CDR1 MNHNY, CDR2 SVGAGI (reference sequence). The CDR3 contains 15 residues. The CDR3 sequence: CASRENRGAFYGYTF. CDR3 nucleotide sequence: TGTGCCAGCAGGGAGAACAGGGGGGCTTTCTATGGCTACACCTTC.

The chain recombines TRBV18 with TRBJ2-5; unclear D gene. Trimming stripped 3 bases from V and 0 bases from J, with 5 bases between. Germline values: CDR1 KGHSH, CDR2 LQKENI. This CDR3 is 13 amino acids long. The CDR3 DNA is TGTGCCAGCTCACCGCAGTACCAAGAGACCCAGTACTTC. Amino acids: CASSPQYQETQYF.

This chain links TRBV7-3 with TRBJ2-3; TRBD2 aligns across 7 bases. V trimming: 5 bases; J trimming: 4 bases; junction bases outside the gene matches: 12. Germline assignment: CDR1 SGHTA and CDR2 FQGTGA. The CDR3 runs 16 residues. CDR3 protein: CASSPPGGSKADTQYF. CDR3 sequence (DNA): TGTGCCAGCAGCCCCCCCGGCGGGAGCAAAGCAGATACGCAGTATTTT.

The genes are TRBV7-9 and TRBJ2-7, with 9 bases matching TRBD2. V was clipped by 5 bases and J by 6 bases; unmatched bases: 11. Germline V gene lookup returns CDR1 SEHNR and CDR2 FQNEAQ (reference sequence). This CDR3 spans 15 amino acids. Here the CDR3 reads CASSISGREVVEQYF. The CDR3 nucleotides are TGTGCCAGCAGCATTAGCGGGAGAGAGGTAGTCGAGCAGTACTTC.